A single T cell receptor (beta chain) is shown here with its context. V was pared by 2 bases and J by 2 bases, with 12 bases between. CDR1 and CDR2 from the germline V gene are MNHEY and SVGAGI. CDR3 size: 15 residues. The entry originates in a study of control samples from healthy donors and cancer patients. Sequenced by immunoSEQ multiplex PCR; TCRdb stores in-frame clones only, minus some. Among approximately 170,000 clones listed, more than 90% were seen once. The source material was blood. The chain joins TRBV6-5 to TRBJ2-5; a weak D match, TRBD1 (6 bases). This TCR was sampled from a man aged 25 to 40 in good health. CDR3 amino acids: CASSYKGHSQETQYF. CDR3 bases: TGTGCCAGCAGTTACAAGGGACACTCACAAGAGACCCAGTACTTC.